This T cell receptor (beta chain) was captured by sequencing in a study of T-cell memory formation after mild COVID-19. Study-wide results and caveats: Among clones contracting day 15 to 85, CD4/CD8 was balanced, whereas later expanders leaned CD4+. Whether second-wave clones peaking at day 37 were SARS-CoV-2 specific went unconfirmed.

This clonotype has more than one count but fewer than ten. Its cognate antigen is unknown. Germline V CDR1 and CDR2: SGHRS, YFSETQ. This CDR3 contains 14 residues. V gave up 4 bases and J gave up 1 base, with 11 bases separating them. From the 5' RACE reads, TCRdb called clonotypes with MiXCR, one entry per CDR3 protein. The sample lists approximately 300,000 distinct CDR3 sequences, roughly 15% occurring once. This clonotype was obtained from a man younger than 30 who had mild COVID-19 (a few samples of this study predate the infection). Cell type and time point are not known. Sequencing was performed on PBMCs or a T cell subset sorted from them (not recorded which). J is TRBJ1-1 and V is TRBV5-1; TRBD1 might be the D (5 bases). The CDR3 loop reads CASSPPDRNTEAFF. The CDR3 region has the DNA TGCGCCAGCAGCCCCCCAGACAGGAACACTGAAGCTTTCTTT. The variable domain in full, completed from reference TRBV5-1 and TRBJ1-1, reads KAGVTQTPRYLIKTRGQQVTLSCSPISGHRSVSWYQQTPGQGLQFLFEYFSETQRNKGNFPGRFSGRQFSNSRSEMNVSTLELGDSALYLCASSPPDRNTEAFFGQGTRLTVV.